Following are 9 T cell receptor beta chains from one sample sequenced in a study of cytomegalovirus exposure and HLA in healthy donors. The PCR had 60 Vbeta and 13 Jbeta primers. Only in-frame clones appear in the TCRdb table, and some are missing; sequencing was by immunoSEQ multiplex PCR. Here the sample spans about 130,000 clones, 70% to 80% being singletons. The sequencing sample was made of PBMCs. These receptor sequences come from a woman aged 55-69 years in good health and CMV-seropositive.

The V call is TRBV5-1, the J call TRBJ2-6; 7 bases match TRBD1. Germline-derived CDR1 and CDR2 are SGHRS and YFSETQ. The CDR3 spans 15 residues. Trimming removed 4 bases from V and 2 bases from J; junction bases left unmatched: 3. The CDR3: CASSPQGAGANVLTF. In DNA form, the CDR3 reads TGCGCCAGCAGCCCCCAGGGGGCTGGGGCCAACGTCCTGACTTTC.

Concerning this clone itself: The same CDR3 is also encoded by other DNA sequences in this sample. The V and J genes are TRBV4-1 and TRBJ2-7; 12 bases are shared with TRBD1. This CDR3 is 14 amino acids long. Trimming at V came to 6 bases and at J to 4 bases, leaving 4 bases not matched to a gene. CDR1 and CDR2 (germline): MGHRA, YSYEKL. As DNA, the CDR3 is TGCGCCAGCAGGCCGGGACAGGGGGCTTACGAGCAGTACTTC. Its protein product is CASRPGQGAYEQYF.

In nucleotides, the CDR3 is TGTGCCAGCAGTTACTCCTACGAGTCGAACTATGGCTACACCTTC. This sequence encodes CASSYSYESNYGYTF. This sequence joins TRBV6-5 and TRBJ1-2; no clear D. The CDR3 runs to 15 residues. V lost 0 bases and J lost 2, with 10 bases in between. CDR1 and CDR2 (germline): MNHEY, SVGAGI.

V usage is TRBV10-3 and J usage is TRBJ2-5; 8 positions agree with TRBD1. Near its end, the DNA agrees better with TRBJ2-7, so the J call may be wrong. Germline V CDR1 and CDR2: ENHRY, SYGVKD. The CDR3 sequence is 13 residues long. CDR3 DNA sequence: TGTGCCATCAGACAGGGGGAGTTCTACGAGCAGTACTTC. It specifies CAIRQGEFYEQYF.

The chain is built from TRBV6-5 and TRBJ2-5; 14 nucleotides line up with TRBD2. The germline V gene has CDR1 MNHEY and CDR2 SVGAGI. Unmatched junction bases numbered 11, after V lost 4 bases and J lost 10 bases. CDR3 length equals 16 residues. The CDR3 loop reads CASSWGLAGDPWGQYF. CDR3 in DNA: TGTGCCAGCAGTTGGGGACTAGCGGGAGACCCATGGGGCCAGTACTTC.

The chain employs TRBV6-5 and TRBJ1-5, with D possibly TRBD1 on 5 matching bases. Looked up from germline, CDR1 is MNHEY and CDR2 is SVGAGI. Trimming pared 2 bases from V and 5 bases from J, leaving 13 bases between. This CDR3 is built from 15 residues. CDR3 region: CASSYTGVGDQPQHF. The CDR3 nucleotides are TGTGCCAGCAGTTACACGGGGGTAGGGGATCAGCCCCAGCATTTT.

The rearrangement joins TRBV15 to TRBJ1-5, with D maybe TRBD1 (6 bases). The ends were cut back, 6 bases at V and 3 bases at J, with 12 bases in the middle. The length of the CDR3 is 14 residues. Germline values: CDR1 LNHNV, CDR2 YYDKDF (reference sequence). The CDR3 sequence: CATSENRANQPQHF. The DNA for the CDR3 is TGTGCCACCAGTGAGAACAGGGCCAATCAGCCCCAGCATTTT.

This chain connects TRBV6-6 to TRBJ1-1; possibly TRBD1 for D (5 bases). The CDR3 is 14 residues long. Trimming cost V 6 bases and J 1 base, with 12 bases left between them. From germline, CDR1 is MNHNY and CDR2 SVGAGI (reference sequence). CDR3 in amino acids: CASSHRTENTEAFF. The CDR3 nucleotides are TGTGCCAGCAGCCACAGGACCGAGAACACTGAAGCTTTCTTT.

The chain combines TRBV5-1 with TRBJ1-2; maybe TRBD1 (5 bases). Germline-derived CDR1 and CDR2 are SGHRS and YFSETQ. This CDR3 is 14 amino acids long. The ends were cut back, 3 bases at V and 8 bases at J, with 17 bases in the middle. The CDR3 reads CASSSEGRGKGYTF. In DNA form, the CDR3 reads TGCGCCAGCAGCTCCGAGGGGAGGGGTAAAGGCTACACCTTC.